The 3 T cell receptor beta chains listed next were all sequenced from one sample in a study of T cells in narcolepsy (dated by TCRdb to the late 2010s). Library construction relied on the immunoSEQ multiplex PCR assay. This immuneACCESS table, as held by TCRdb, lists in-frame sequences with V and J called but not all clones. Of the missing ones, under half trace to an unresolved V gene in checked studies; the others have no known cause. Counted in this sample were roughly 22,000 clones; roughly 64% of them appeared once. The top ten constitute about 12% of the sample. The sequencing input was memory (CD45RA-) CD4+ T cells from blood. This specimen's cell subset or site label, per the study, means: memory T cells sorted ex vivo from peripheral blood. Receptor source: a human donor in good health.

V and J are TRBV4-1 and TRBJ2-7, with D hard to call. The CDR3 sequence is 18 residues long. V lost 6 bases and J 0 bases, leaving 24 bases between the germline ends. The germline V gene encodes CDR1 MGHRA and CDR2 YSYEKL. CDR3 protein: CASSPHLNLLNLSYEQYF. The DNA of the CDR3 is TGCGCCAGCAGTCCCCACCTTAACCTCCTAAACCTCTCCTACGAGCAGTACTTC.

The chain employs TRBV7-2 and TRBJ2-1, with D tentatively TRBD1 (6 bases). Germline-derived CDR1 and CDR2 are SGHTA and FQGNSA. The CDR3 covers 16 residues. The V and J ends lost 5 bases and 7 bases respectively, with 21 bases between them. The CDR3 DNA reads TGTGCCAGCAGCGTCCAGCCTAGTCCCCAGGGGAATGAGCAGTTCTTC. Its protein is CASSVQPSPQGNEQFF. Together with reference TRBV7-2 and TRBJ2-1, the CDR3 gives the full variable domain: GAGVSQSPSNKVTEKGKDVELRCDPISGHTALYWYRQSLGQGLEFLIYFQGNSAPDKSGLPSDRFSAERTGGSVSTLTIQRTQQEDSAVYLCASSVQPSPQGNEQFFGPGTRLTVL.

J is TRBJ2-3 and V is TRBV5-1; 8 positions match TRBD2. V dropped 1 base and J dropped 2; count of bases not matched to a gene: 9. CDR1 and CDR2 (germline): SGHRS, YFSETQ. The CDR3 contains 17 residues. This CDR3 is CASSLPPGGTSTDTQYF. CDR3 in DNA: TGCGCCAGCAGCTTGCCTCCGGGGGGGACTTCCACAGATACGCAGTATTTT.